These 30 T cell receptor beta chains were sequenced from one sample in a study of T cells expressing NK-cell markers. TCRdb derives one entry per CDR3 protein from the 5' RACE reads, leaving out DNA. This specimen shows 500,000 to 600,000 distinct CDR3 sequences; the ten leading clones hold 3% to 4.5%. Sequenced input: blood T cells: a sorted CD56 or NKG2C T cell subset, CD4+ or CD8+ T cells, or bulk PBMC T cells (not recorded which). The origin of the receptors is a man younger than 35 in good health.

This rearrangement joins TRBV20-1 to TRBJ2-3; the D call of TRBD1 rests on TCRdb alone, since no DNA is present to check it. CDR1 DFQATT and CDR2 SNEGSKA come from the germline V gene (reference sequence). There are 14 residues in the CDR3. The chain's CDR3 is CSARGRGQTDTQYF.

The chain links TRBV27 to TRBJ1-1; TCRdb lists TRBD1, though no DNA is available to test this call. CDR3 length equals 13 residues. CDR1 and CDR2 (germline): MNHEY, SMNVEV (reference sequence). CDR3: CASSLGTLAEAFF.

V usage is TRBV18 and J usage is TRBJ2-1; with no DNA, the TCRdb D assignment of TRBD1 cannot be verified. CDR1 is KGHSH, CDR2 LQKENI, per germline. CDR3 length equals 14 residues. The CDR3 region is CASSRRTGEDEQFF.

This chain links TRBV10-3 with TRBJ2-5. There are 14 residues in the CDR3. Per germline, CDR1 ENHRY and CDR2 SYGVKD. Here the CDR3 reads CAISERQIQETQYF.

The chain combines TRBV6-1 with TRBJ2-7; TCRdb reports TRBD2, a call that lacks DNA to check it against. The CDR3 consists of 14 residues. CDR1 and CDR2 from the germline V gene are MNHNS and SASEGT. The CDR3 loop reads CASSGLAGVFEQYF.

The chain links TRBV9 to TRBJ2-7. CDR3 length: 14 residues. From germline, CDR1 is SGDLS and CDR2 YYNGEE. The CDR3 sequence: CASSQDRGVYEQYF.

The chain employs TRBV20-1 and TRBJ2-1; TCRdb indicates TRBD1, and absent DNA this call remains unverified. CDR3 length equals 16 residues. Germline V lookup: CDR1 DFQATT, CDR2 SNEGSKA (reference sequence). CDR3 region: CSARNQDRGWDNEQFF.

The rearrangement joins TRBV29-1 to TRBJ1-1; TCRdb's D gene call, TRBD1, goes unchecked for lack of DNA. Germline CDR1 reads SQVTM; CDR2 reads ANQGSEA. The CDR3 is 13 amino acids. The CDR3 protein is CSVQTGENTEAFF.

The CDR3 region is CASRPGTSGRVRTDTQYF. The rearrangement uses TRBV25-1 and TRBJ2-3; without DNA, the TCRdb call of TRBD2 cannot be checked. The CDR3 sequence is 18 residues long. CDR1 is MGHDK, CDR2 SYGVNS, per germline.

The gene calls are TRBV15 and TRBJ2-1; without DNA, the TCRdb call of TRBD1 cannot be checked. The CDR3 has 13 residues. CDR1 and CDR2 from the germline V gene are LNHNV and YYDKDF (reference sequence). Here the CDR3 reads CATRTAGTRGQFF.

The chain combines TRBV20-1 with TRBJ2-7; the TCRdb call, TRBD2, lacks DNA for checking. CDR3 length: 16 amino acids. Looked up from germline, CDR1 is DFQATT and CDR2 is SNEGSKA (reference sequence). CDR3 amino acids: CSARSRGREGLREQYF.

This rearrangement joins TRBV6-5 to TRBJ2-3. This CDR3 has 12 amino acids. Germline loops: CDR1 MNHEY, CDR2 SVGAGI. CDR3 amino acids: CASLDSTDTQYF.

The chain uses TRBV11-3 and TRBJ2-1; the D gene TCRdb calls, TRBD2, cannot be checked with no DNA. CDR1 is SGHNT, CDR2 YENEEA, per germline. CDR3 length: 17 amino acids. The chain's CDR3 is CASSLGESAGPYNEQFF.

V and J are TRBV5-1 and TRBJ2-5; without DNA, the TCRdb call of TRBD1 cannot be checked. Germline V gives CDR1 SGHRS, CDR2 YFSETQ. The CDR3 totals 16 residues. The CDR3 here is CASSLSGGTNQETQYF.

The CDR3: CATSDSSAGDTQYF. The chain combines TRBV24-1 with TRBJ2-3; TCRdb's D gene call, TRBD2, goes unchecked for lack of DNA. The germline CDR1 and CDR2 sequences are KGHDR and SFDVKD. CDR3 length: 14 amino acids.

The chain is built from TRBV4-1 and TRBJ1-3; TCRdb indicates TRBD1, and absent DNA this call remains unverified. Germline-derived CDR1 and CDR2 are MGHRA and YSYEKL. CDR3 length: 15 residues. CDR3: CASSRTGTAGNTIYF.

The V call is TRBV4-2, the J call TRBJ2-5. CDR3 size: 14 residues. CDR1 and CDR2 (germline): LGHNA, YNFKEQ. CDR3 sequence reads: CASSQDSFFETQYF.

The rearrangement links TRBV20-1 to TRBJ1-1. There are 12 residues in the CDR3. Per germline, CDR1 DFQATT and CDR2 SNEGSKA (reference sequence). The CDR3: CSAAGGNTEAFF.

This chain uses TRBV12-3 or TRBV12-4 with TRBJ1-4; without DNA, the TCRdb call of TRBD1 cannot be checked. There are 14 residues in the CDR3. The CDR3 spells CASKAWGVSEKLFF.

V is TRBV9 and J is TRBJ2-1; no DNA is available, so the TRBD1 call from TCRdb remains unchecked. Germline loops: CDR1 SGDLS, CDR2 YYNGEE. The CDR3 is 16 amino acids. The CDR3 reads CASSVEGVRTYNEQFF.

The chain is built from TRBV24-1 and TRBJ2-1; TCRdb's D gene call, TRBD1, goes unchecked for lack of DNA. Germline lookup yields CDR1 KGHDR and CDR2 SFDVKD. This CDR3 spans 15 amino acids. The CDR3 spells CATSAPGTENNEQFF.

The chain carries TRBV12-3 or TRBV12-4 and TRBJ2-1; as DNA is missing, the TRBD1 call by TCRdb cannot be tested. The CDR3 is made up of 13 amino acids. The chain's CDR3 is CATQRGPYNEQFF.

The chain carries TRBV5-1 and TRBJ1-2. The CDR3 sequence is 16 residues long. Per germline, CDR1 SGHRS and CDR2 YFSETQ. The CDR3 sequence is CASSTGWQERTYGYTF.

V and J are TRBV7-8 and TRBJ2-7; lacking DNA, the TRBD1 call made by TCRdb goes unchecked. The CDR3 has 15 amino acids. Germline-derived CDR1 and CDR2 are SGHVS and FQNEAQ. This chain's CDR3 is CASSLARTDDYEQYF.

The chain uses TRBV19 and TRBJ2-3; no DNA is available, so the TRBD2 call from TCRdb remains unchecked. The CDR3 has 18 amino acids. Germline CDR1 is LNHDA and CDR2 is SQIVND (reference sequence). CDR3 sequence reads: CASSPSGGRAPLTDTQYF.

The chain combines TRBV2 with TRBJ2-7; TCRdb indicates TRBD1, and absent DNA this call remains unverified. Germline assignment: CDR1 SNHLY and CDR2 FYNNEI. The CDR3 has 16 residues. The CDR3 region is CASSELSGTQDYEQYF.

The chain combines TRBV12-3 or TRBV12-4 with TRBJ1-1; TCRdb's assignment of TRBD1 cannot be checked, as there is no DNA. The CDR3 runs to 13 residues. CDR3 amino acids: CASTPVGGTEAFF.

The chain links TRBV6-5 to TRBJ1-3; the D gene TCRdb calls, TRBD1, cannot be checked with no DNA. The CDR3 extends over 15 amino acids. Germline CDR1 reads MNHEY; CDR2 reads SVGAGI. The CDR3 is CASSYRGGPGNTIYF.

The J gene is TRBJ2-6, the V gene TRBV20-1. Germline V gene lookup returns CDR1 DFQATT and CDR2 SNEGSKA (reference sequence). The CDR3 has 15 residues. The CDR3 here is CSASIGGVGANVLTF.

The rearrangement links TRBV28 to TRBJ2-1; TCRdb returns TRBD2, unconfirmable since there is no DNA. This CDR3 is 15 amino acids long. Germline V gene data show CDR1 as MDHEN and CDR2 as SYDVKM. The CDR3 region is CASTSSGRAIGEQFF.